A single sample is the source of the 9 T cell receptor beta chains below, sequenced in a study of breast tumors, draining lymph nodes, adjacent tissues. One entry per CDR3 protein results from TCRdb running MiXCR on the multiplex PCR reads. The repertoire holds over 100,000 distinct CDR3 sequences, with 20% to 25% as singletons. Breast cancer patients provided tissue from their axillary draining lymph nodes. The sample taken for sequencing was axillary lymph node tissue. These receptors were collected from a female donor with breast cancer. Some clones in this sample may be carry-over from other donors' samples.

J is TRBJ2-7 and V is TRBV7-2; perhaps TRBD2 as D (7 bases). This CDR3 has 13 residues. CDR1 is SGHTA, CDR2 FQGNSA, per germline. Trimming took 6 bases from V and 1 from J, leaving 10 bases between them. The CDR3 spells CASRGGASYEQYF. Here the CDR3 DNA reads TGTGCCAGCAGAGGGGGGGCGTCCTACGAGCAGTACTTC.

This clonotype was counted many times. The chain combines TRBV19 with TRBJ2-7; tentatively, D is TRBD1 (7 bases). V was cut by 7 bases and J by 6 bases, with 10 bases left in between. CDR3 length: 11 residues. Per the germline V gene, CDR1 is LNHDA and CDR2 is SQIVND (reference sequence). The CDR3 DNA sequence: TGTGCCAGTATCCAGGGGGGCGAGCAGTACTTC. Its protein product is CASIQGGEQYF.

This clonotype showed up many times. The rearrangement joins TRBV5-5 to TRBJ2-3, with D perhaps matching TRBD2 (5 bases). Trimming pared 6 bases from V and 0 bases from J, leaving 14 bases between. Looked up from germline, CDR1 is SGHKS and CDR2 is YYEKEE (reference sequence). CDR3 length equals 15 residues. In nucleotides, the CDR3 is TGTGCCAGCATGAGTAAGCGGAGTAGCACAGATACGCAGTATTTT. This encodes CASMSKRSSTDTQYF.

This clonotype was seen at least ten times. The chain has TRBV30 and TRBJ2-7; unclear D gene. Trimming took off 3 bases at V and 0 bases at J, with 15 bases between the two ends. The length of the CDR3 is 15 residues. Germline V gene sequence: CDR1 GTSNPN, CDR2 SVGIG (reference sequence). Here the CDR3 DNA reads TGTGCCTGGAGCCCCTTGGACGGCAACTCCTACGAGCAGTACTTC. It translates to CAWSPLDGNSYEQYF.

This clonotype was counted many times. The chain combines TRBV2 with TRBJ2-2; TRBD2 matches 7 bases. The J segment lost 7 bases and the V segment lost 7 bases, leaving 12 bases of the junction unmatched. There are 15 residues in the CDR3. Germline assignment: CDR1 SNHLY and CDR2 FYNNEI. CDR3 in amino acids: CASNDGLAGDGELFF. The CDR3 DNA follows: TGTGCCAGCAATGACGGACTTGCGGGAGACGGGGAGCTGTTTTTT.

This clonotype was detected many times. The genes are TRBV20-1 and TRBJ2-1, with D hard to call. With 2 bases removed from V and 0 bases from J, the gap between germline ends came to 8 bases. CDR3 length: 14 amino acids. The germline gives CDR1 DFQATT, CDR2 SNEGSKA (reference sequence). CDR3: CSARSRSSYNEQFF. DNA for the CDR3: TGCAGTGCTAGATCGAGGAGCTCCTACAATGAGCAGTTCTTC.

The chain carries TRBV7-9 and TRBJ2-3, with 14 bases aligning to TRBD2. The trim removed 2 bases at V and 4 bases at J, leaving 2 bases unmatched. Germline CDR1 reads SEHNR; CDR2 reads FQNEAQ (reference sequence). The CDR3 is made up of 16 amino acids. CDR3 sequence reads: CASSLRLAGGPDTQYF. The CDR3 DNA reads as TGTGCCAGCAGCTTACGACTAGCGGGAGGGCCAGATACGCAGTATTTT.

V is TRBV28 and J is TRBJ2-1, with D possibly being TRBD2 (6 bases). CDR1 is MDHEN and CDR2 is SYDVKM in the germline V gene. CDR3 length: 13 amino acids. CDR3 DNA sequence: TGTGCGAGCTCTCGCGGGATGTACAATGAGCAGTTCTTC. Encoded protein: CASSRGMYNEQFF. The whole variable domain, remainder taken from reference TRBV28 and TRBJ2-1, is DVKVTQSSRYLVKRTGEKVFLECVQDMDHENMFWYRQDPGLGLRLIYFSYDVKMKEKGDIPEGYSVSREKKERFSLILESASTNQTSMYLCASSRGMYNEQFFGPGTRLTVL.

This clonotype was seen repeatedly, ten times or more. This chain uses TRBV9 with TRBJ2-3; perhaps D is TRBD1 or TRBD2 (6 bases each). The CDR3 has 16 residues. CDR1 and CDR2 from the germline V gene are SGDLS and YYNGEE. Trimming cost V 1 base and J 2 bases, with 14 bases left between them. CDR3 sequence (DNA): TGTGCCAGCAGCGTACAGGGGAGCGGGCCCACAGATACGCAGTATTTT. Protein sequence: CASSVQGSGPTDTQYF.